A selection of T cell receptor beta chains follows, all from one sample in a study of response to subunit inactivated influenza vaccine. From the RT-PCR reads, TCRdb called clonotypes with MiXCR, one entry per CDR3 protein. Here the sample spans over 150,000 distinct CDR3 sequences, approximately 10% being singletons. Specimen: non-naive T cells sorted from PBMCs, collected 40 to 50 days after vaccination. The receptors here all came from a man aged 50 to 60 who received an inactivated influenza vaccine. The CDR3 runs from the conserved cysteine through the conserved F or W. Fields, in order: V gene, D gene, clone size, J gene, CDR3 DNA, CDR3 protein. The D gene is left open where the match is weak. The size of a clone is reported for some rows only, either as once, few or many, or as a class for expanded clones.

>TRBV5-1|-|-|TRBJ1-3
TGCGCCAGCGCCACCGGGGGAGGAAACACCATATATTTT
CASATGGGNTIYF
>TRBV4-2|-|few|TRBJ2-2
TGTGCCAGCAGCCAAGGAATGACTACCGGGGAGCTGTTTTTT
CASSQGMTTGELFF
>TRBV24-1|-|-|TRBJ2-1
TGTGCCACCAGCCCGATAGGGGGTATGAACAATGAGCAGTTCTTC
CATSPIGGMNNEQFF
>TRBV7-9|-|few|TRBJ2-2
TGTGCCAGCAGCTCCTACCGCAAGAACACCGGGGAGCTGTTTTTT
CASSSYRKNTGELFF
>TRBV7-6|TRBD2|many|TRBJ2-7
TGTGCCAGCAGCTCTTCAGCGGGAAAGGGCTACGAGCAGTACTTC
CASSSSAGKGYEQYF
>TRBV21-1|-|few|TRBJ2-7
TGTGCCAGCAGCAAAGTTGTGACAAGCTCCTACGAGCAGTACTTC
CASSKVVTSSYEQYF
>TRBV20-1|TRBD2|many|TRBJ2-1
TGCAGTGCTCTACCTAGCGGGGGTATCAATGAGCAGTTCTTC
CSALPSGGINEQFF
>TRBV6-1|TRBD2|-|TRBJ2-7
TGTGCCAGCAGAAATTCCGCGGGGGGGACCTACGAGCAGTACTTC
CASRNSAGGTYEQYF
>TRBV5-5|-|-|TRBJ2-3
TGTGCCAGCAGCTTGGGCTGGGGAACAGATACGCAGTATTTT
CASSLGWGTDTQYF
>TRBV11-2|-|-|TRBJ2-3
TGTGCCAGCGGCTTAGGAGCAGATACGCAGTATTTT
CASGLGADTQYF
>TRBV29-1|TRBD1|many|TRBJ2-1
TGCAGCACCAGACAGGGAACTGAGCAGTTCTTC
CSTRQGTEQFF
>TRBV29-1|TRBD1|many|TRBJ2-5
TGCAGCGCCGGACAGGGGAGTCAAGAGACCCAGTACTTC
CSAGQGSQETQYF
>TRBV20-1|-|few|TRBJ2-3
TGCAGTGCTAGAGATACTCGAGCGGCAGGGGGCACAGATACGCAGTATTTT
CSARDTRAAGGTDTQYF
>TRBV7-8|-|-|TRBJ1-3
TGTGCCAGCAGCCAGCGGACGGCCTCTGGAAACACCATATATTTT
CASSQRTASGNTIYF
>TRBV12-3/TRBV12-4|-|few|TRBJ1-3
TGTGCCAGCAGTTTCCAGGGGTTGGGATACACCATATATTTT
CASSFQGLGYTIYF
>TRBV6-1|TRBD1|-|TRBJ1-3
TGTGCCAGCAGTCTCAGGACAGGCTCTGGAAACACCATATATTTT
CASSLRTGSGNTIYF
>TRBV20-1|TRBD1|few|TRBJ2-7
TGCAGTGCTAGAGATGCGGGACAGGGGCGACACGAGCAGTACTTC
CSARDAGQGRHEQYF
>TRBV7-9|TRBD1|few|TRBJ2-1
TGTGCCAGCACCTTCGGGACAGGGGGCCTTGAGCAGTTCTTC
CASTFGTGGLEQFF
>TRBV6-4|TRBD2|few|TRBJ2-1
TGTGCCAGCAGCCCCGAGGGAGGGATGACTAGCGGAGTAGGGTTCTTC
CASSPEGGMTSGVGFF
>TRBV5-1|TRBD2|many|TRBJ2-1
TGCGCCAGCATGGATAGCGGGAACAATGAGCAGTTCTTC
CASMDSGNNEQFF
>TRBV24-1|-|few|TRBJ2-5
TGTGCCACCAGTGAAGGGGGGAAGACCCAGTACTTC
CATSEGGKTQYF
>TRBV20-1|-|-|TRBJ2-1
TGCAGTGCTACCAGAGTACCTAGCTACAATGAGCAGTTCTTC
CSATRVPSYNEQFF
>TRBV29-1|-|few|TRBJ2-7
TGCAGCGTTGACATTAGCGGCGTCTCCTACGAGCAGTACTTC
CSVDISGVSYEQYF
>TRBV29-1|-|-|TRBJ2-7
TGCAGCGTTGCGACGGCTCGGGAGCAGTACTTC
CSVATAREQYF
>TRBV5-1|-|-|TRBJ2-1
TGCGCCAGCAGCAGACGACAGTCTTACAATGAGCAGTTCTTC
CASSRRQSYNEQFF
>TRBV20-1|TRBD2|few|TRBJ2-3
TGCAGTGCCGCGAGGCCCGGGACTAGCGGGGGGGCCGCAGGCACAGATACGCAGTATTTT
CSAARPGTSGGAAGTDTQYF
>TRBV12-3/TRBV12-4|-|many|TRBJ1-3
TGTGCCAGCAGTTTTGGACAGTACTCTGGAAACACCATATATTTT
CASSFGQYSGNTIYF
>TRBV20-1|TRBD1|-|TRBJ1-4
TGCAGTGCTGGACAGGGGAGTGAAAAACTGTTTTTT
CSAGQGSEKLFF
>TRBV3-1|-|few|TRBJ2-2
TGTGCCAGCAGCCAAGATTATATAGCCGGGGAGCTGTTTTTT
CASSQDYIAGELFF
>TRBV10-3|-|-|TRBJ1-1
TGTGCCACCAGGGATGGTTTGGACACTGAAGCTTTCTTT
CATRDGLDTEAFF
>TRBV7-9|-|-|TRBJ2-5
TGTGCCAGCAGCTTTACAAAAGAGACCCAGTACTTC
CASSFTKETQYF
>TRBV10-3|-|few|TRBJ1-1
TGTGCCATCAGTGAGTCGACTGAAGCTTTCTTT
CAISESTEAFF
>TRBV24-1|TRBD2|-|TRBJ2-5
TGTGCCACCAGTGATGGGGGGGATCTTTCGGAGACCCAGTACTTC
CATSDGGDLSETQYF
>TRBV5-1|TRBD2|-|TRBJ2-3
TGCGCCAGCTGGCAGCGGGGGGCGGATACGCAGTATTTT
CASWQRGADTQYF
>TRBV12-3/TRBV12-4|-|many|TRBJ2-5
TGTGCCAGCAGAGACGCCTCGAGAGAGACCCAGTACTTC
CASRDASRETQYF
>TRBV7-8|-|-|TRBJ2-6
TGTGCCAGCAGCTTATCCGCGGGGGCCGGGGCCAACGTCCTGACTTTC
CASSLSAGAGANVLTF
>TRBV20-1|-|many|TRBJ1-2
TGCAGTGCTAGAGATTTTGGCACGACGGGCTATGGCTACACCTTC
CSARDFGTTGYGYTF
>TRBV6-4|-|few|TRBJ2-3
TGTGCCAGCAGTGACTCGGGGGCGGATACGCAGTATTTT
CASSDSGADTQYF
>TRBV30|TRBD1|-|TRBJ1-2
TGTGCCTCGATGGACAGGGCAAACTATGGCTACACCTTC
CASMDRANYGYTF
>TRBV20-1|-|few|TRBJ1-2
TGCAGTGCTCCTGACCTGGGCAACTATGGCTACACCTTC
CSAPDLGNYGYTF
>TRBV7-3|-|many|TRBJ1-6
TGTGCCAGCAGCTTAGGTTACTATTCACCCCTCCACTTT
CASSLGYYSPLHF